This T cell receptor (beta chain) stems from a study of regulatory T cells in long-lasting Graves disease. The study, taken as a whole, reports: There was favoring of TRBV28, TRBJ1-2 and TRBJ2-5 in persistent disease.

Documented time point: persistent/refractory GD, antithyroid drugs over 5 years with positive TRAb. There was RNA extracted from PBMCs, and the TCR library was made from it. The CDR3 extends over 15 amino acids. J was trimmed by 6 bases and V by 3 bases; bases with no gene match: 7. CDR1 and CDR2 (germline): LNHDA, SQIVND (reference sequence). Construction of TCR beta libraries relied on iRepertoire HTBI primers and on Arm-PCR targeting CDR3 regions. TCRdb independently ran MiXCR on the multiplex PCR reads; one entry per CDR3 protein. The sample lists 400,000 or so distinct CDR3 sequences, about a quarter seen once, with 26% in the top ten. A word on this clonotype: Its specificity is unknown.

This receptor was obtained from a female donor with Graves disease. This sequence joins TRBV19 and TRBJ1-5, with 8 bases matching TRBD1. Here the sequenced sample was peripheral blood mononuclear cells (PBMCs), taken when the disease was refractory, from a patient treated with antithyroid drugs. CDR3 DNA sequence: TGTGCCAGTAGTATTTACGGCAGGGGGCTTCAGCCCCAGCATTTT. This translates into CASSIYGRGLQPQHF.